Given below is one TCR beta chain in context. This clone's antigen is unknown. No base quality values were provided; no much bigger clone lies one nucleotide off. One collaborating source in Seattle enrolled patients during active infection and followed them longitudinally through the course of disease. Whole blood was collected in K2EDTA tubes by collaborating institutions according to the institutions' own protocols. For TCRbeta analysis, collaborators shipped samples as frozen whole blood, isolated PBMCs, or DNA extracted from either of those sample types. The source of the sample is a study of blood T cell repertoires in COVID-19 (dated by TCRdb to 2020 to 2021). The study in broad terms: Samples covering the acute and convalescent phases of COVID-19 were provided by collaborators in the United States, Italy and Spain. The material from the prospective study consisted of cDNA or gDNA derived from T cells, B-cell-depleted T cells, or PBMCs. The dataset comprised deeply sampled blood TCRbeta repertoires from subjects exposed to, actively infected with, or recovered from COVID-19. A freely available public database, intended as a resource for researchers studying the immune response to SARS-CoV-2, is where the repertoires were released. The samples were drawn from two sources: the first 160 participants of the ongoing ImmuneRACE study, and 1,200 or so subjects contributed by 6 global collaborators. Nearly every sample came with metadata listing a de-identified subject ID, COVID-19 status, age in years and sex. Where available, HLA class I and class II types were obtained from metadata supplied by the sample provider rather than from assay-based typing. Beyond this particular receptor, the publication reports: The amount of clinical and demographic metadata varied by source and participant and was provided uncurated.

The immunoSEQ Assay, a bias-controlled multiplex PCR, was used to amplify TCRbeta CDR3 regions from genomic DNA. Regarding the original processing steps: The number of nucleated cells in each sample was estimated by amplification of reference gene primers within the assay. Sequence reads were collapsed and filtered to measure the absolute abundance of every unique TCRbeta CDR3 rearrangement. For each sample, productive Simpson clonality was calculated as the square root of Simpson's diversity index over productive rearrangements. Sourced from immuneACCESS, this table was stored by TCRdb with only in-frame sequences that have V and J called. A share of the clones is absent; for the studies checked, an unresolved V gene accounts for under half, and the remainder has no known explanation. From that table come the V and J calls and clone size; the DNA was used to work out D and trimming. Recorded for this sample are some 260,000 clones; approximately 88% of them occurred a single time. 10% of the sample rests with the top ten.

Input material: peripheral blood. The sequence was obtained from a woman aged 70-85 years with COVID-19, enrolled during active disease.

Read as DNA, the sequence is TGTGCCAGTAGTATTGAGGACAGGGGGCTAGGTCAGCCCCAGCATTTT. This encodes CASSIEDRGLGQPQHF. The chain is encoded by TRBV19 joined to TRBJ1-5; 11 of the junction bases match TRBD1. Clipping removes 3 bases from V and 6 bases from J, with 7 as the unmatched junction base count. Looking up the germline V gene (reference sequence) yields CDR1 LNHDA and CDR2 SQIVND. The CDR3 spans 16 residues, from the cysteine through the phenylalanine. The only DNA kept is the CDR3, 48 bases in frame from the first base.